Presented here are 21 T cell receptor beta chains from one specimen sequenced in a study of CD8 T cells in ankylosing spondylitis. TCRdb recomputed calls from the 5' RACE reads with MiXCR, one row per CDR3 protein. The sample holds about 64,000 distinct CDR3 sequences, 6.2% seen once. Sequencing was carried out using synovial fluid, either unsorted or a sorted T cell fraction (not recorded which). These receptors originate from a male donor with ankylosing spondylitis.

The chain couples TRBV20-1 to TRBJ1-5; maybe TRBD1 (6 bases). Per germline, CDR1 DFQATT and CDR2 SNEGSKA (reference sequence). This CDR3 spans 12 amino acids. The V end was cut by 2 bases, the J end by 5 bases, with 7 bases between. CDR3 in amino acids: CSARQGHQPQHF. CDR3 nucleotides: TGCAGTGCTAGACAGGGGCATCAGCCCCAGCATTTT.

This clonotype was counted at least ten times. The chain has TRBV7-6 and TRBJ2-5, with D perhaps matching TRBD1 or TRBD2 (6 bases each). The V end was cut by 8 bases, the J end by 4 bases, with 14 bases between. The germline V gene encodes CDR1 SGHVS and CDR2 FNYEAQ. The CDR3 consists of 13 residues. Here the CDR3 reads CASQRGELETQYF. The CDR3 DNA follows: TGTGCCAGCCAAAGGGGGGAATTAGAGACCCAGTACTTC.

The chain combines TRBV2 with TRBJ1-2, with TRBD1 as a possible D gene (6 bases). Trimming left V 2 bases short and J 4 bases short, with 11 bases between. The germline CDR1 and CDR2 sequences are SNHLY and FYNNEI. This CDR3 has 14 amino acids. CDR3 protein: CASSELWGAYGYTF. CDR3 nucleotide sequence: TGTGCCAGCAGTGAATTATGGGGGGCCTATGGCTACACCTTC.

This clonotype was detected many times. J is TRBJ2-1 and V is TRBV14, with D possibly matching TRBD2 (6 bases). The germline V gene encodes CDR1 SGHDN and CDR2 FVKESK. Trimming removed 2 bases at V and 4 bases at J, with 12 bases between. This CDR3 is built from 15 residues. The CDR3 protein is CASSQLARFYNEQFF. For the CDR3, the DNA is TGTGCCAGCAGCCAACTAGCGAGATTTTACAATGAGCAGTTCTTC.

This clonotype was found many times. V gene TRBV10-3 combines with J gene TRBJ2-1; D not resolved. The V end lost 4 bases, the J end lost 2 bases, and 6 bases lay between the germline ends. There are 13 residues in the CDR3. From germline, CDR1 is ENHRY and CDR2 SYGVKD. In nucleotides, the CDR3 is TGTGCCATCAGTGTGGCAGCCTACAATGAGCAGTTCTTC. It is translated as CAISVAAYNEQFF.

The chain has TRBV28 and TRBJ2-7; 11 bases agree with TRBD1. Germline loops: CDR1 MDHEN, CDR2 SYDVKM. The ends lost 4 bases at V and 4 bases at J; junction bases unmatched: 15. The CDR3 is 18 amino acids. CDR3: CASSSRDRGSPGIYEQYF. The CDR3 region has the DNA TGTGCCAGCAGTTCTCGGGACAGGGGGTCACCTGGAATATACGAGCAGTACTTC.

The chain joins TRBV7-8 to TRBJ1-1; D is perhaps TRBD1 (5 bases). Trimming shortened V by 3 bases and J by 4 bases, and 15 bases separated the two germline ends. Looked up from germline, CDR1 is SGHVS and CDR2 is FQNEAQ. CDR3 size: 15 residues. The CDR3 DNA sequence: TGTGCCAGCAGCTTCCGGGGCCTCGGGGGCACTGAAGCTTTCTTT. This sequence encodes CASSFRGLGGTEAFF.

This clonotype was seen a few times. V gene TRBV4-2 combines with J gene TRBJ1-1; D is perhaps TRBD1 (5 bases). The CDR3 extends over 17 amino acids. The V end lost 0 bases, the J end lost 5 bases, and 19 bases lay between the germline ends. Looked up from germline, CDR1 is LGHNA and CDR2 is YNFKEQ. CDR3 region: CASSQERAPYPGTEAFF. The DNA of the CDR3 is TGTGCCAGCAGCCAAGAGAGGGCCCCCTATCCAGGGACTGAAGCTTTCTTT.

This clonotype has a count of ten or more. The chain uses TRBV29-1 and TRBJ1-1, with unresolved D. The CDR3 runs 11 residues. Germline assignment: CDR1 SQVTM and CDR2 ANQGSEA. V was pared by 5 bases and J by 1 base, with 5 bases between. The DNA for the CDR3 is TGCAGCGTTAGGAGGAACACTGAAGCTTTCTTT. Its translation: CSVRRNTEAFF.

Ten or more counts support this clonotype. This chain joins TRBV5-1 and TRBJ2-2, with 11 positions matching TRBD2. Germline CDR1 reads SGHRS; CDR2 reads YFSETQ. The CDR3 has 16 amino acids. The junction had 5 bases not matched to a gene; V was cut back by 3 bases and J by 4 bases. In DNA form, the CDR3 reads TGCGCCAGCAGCTCCGGGACTAGCGGACGCACCGGGGAGCTGTTTTTT. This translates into CASSSGTSGRTGELFF.

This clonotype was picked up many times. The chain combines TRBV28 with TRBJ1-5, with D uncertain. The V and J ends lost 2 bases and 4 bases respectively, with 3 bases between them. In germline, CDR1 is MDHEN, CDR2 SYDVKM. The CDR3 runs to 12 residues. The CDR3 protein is CASSLRNQPQHF. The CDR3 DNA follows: TGTGCCAGCAGTTTACGGAATCAGCCCCAGCATTTT. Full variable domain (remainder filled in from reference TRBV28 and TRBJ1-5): DVKVTQSSRYLVKRTGEKVFLECVQDMDHENMFWYRQDPGLGLRLIYFSYDVKMKEKGDIPEGYSVSREKKERFSLILESASTNQTSMYLCASSLRNQPQHFGDGTRLSIL.

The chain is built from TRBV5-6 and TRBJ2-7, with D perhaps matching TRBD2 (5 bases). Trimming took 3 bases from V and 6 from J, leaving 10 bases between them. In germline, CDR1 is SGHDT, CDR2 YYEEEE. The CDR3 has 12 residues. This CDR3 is CASSSDFFEQYF. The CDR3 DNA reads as TGTGCCAGCAGCTCGGACTTCTTCGAGCAGTACTTC.

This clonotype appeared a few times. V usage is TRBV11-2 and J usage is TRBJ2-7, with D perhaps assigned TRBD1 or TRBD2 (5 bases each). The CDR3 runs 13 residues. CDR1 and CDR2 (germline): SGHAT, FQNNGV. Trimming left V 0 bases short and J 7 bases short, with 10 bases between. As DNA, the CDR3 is TGTGCCAGCAGCTTAGATCGGGACCTAGAGCAGTACTTC. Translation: CASSLDRDLEQYF.

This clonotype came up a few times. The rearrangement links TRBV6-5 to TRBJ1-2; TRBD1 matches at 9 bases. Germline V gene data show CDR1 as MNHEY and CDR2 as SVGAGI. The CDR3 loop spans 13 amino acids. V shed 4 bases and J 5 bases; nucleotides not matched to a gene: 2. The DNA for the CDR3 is TGTGCCAGCAGTTTTGACAGGGGGTATGGCTACACCTTC. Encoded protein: CASSFDRGYGYTF.

CDR3 residues: CASSPTTGYSNQPQHF. For the CDR3, the DNA is TGTGCCAGCAGCCCGACTACAGGGTATAGCAATCAGCCCCAGCATTTT. The chain links TRBV28 to TRBJ1-5; D possibly corresponds to TRBD1 (6 bases). Germline V gives CDR1 MDHEN, CDR2 SYDVKM. The V and J ends lost 6 bases and 0 bases respectively, with 15 bases between them. This CDR3 is built from 16 residues.

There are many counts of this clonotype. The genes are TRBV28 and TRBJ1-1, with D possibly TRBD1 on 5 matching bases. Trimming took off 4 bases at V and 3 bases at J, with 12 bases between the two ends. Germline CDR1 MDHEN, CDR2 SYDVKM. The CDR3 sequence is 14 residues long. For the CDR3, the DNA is TGTGCCAGCAGTTATAATTCGGGGCACACTGAAGCTTTCTTT. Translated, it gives CASSYNSGHTEAFF.

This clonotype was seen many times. CDR3 nucleotide sequence: TGTGCCATCAGTGAGTCGCAGGGCAACTACGAGCAGTACTTC. It yields the protein CAISESQGNYEQYF. The chain has TRBV10-3 and TRBJ2-7; perhaps TRBD1 as D (5 bases). V was shortened by 0 bases and J by 3 bases, with 9 bases between the two germline ends. This CDR3 has 14 residues. Germline values: CDR1 ENHRY, CDR2 SYGVKD.

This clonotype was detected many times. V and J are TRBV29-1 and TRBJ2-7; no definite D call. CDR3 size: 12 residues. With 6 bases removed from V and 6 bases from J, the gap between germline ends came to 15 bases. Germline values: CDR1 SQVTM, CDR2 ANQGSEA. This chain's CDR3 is CSVLRPWGEQYF. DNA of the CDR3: TGCAGCGTGCTGAGGCCATGGGGCGAGCAGTACTTC.

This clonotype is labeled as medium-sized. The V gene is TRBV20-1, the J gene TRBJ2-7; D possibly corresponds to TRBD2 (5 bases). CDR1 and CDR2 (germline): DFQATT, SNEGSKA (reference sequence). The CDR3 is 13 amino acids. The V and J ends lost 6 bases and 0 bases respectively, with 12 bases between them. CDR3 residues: CSATKRNSYEQYF. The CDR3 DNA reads TGCAGTGCCACTAAGCGGAACTCCTACGAGCAGTACTTC.

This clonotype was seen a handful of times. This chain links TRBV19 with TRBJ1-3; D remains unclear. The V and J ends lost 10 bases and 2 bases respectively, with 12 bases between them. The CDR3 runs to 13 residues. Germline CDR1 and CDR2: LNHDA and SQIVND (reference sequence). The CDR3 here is CATEQSPGNTIYF. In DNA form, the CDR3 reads TGTGCCACCGAACAGAGCCCTGGAAACACCATATATTTT. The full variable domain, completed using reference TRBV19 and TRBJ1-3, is DGGITQSPKYLFRKEGQNVTLSCEQNLNHDAMYWYRQDPGQGLRLIYYSQIVNDFQKGDIAEGYSVSREKKESFPLTVTSAQKNPTAFYLCATEQSPGNTIYFGEGSWLTVV.

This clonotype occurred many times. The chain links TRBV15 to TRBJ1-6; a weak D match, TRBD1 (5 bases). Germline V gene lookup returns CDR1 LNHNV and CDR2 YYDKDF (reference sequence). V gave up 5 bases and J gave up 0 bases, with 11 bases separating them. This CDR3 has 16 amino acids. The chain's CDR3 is CATSRGAFSYNSPLHF. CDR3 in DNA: TGTGCCACCAGCCGTGGGGCGTTCTCCTATAATTCACCCCTCCACTTT.